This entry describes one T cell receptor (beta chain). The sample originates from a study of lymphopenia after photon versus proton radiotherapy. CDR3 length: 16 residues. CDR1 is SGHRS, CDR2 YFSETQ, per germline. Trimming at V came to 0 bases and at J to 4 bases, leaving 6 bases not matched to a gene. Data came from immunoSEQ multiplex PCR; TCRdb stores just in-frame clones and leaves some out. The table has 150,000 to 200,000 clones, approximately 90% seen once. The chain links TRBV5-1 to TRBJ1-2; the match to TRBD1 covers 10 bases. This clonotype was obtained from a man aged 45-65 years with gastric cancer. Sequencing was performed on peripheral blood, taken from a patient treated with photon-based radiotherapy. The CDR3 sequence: CASSLATGGLIYGYTF. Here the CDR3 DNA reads TGCGCCAGCAGCTTGGCGACAGGGGGCCTAATCTATGGCTACACCTTC.